The sequence of this T cell receptor beta chain was determined in a study of blood T cells in healthy people across ages. Together with a sample-barcoded 5' primer, a J-beta primer mix was included in a second PCR lasting roughly 7 to 11 cycles. A single record per CDR3 protein comes from TCRdb applying MiXCR to the 5' RACE reads. The sample contains 1.5 million to 2 million distinct CDR3 sequences, approximately 32% of which appear only once. The sequenced sample consisted of blood. The origin of this receptor is a woman in her 30s in good health.

Written as DNA, the CDR3 is TGCAGTGCTAGAGATGGACAGGGGCCGGATAATTCACCCCTCCACTTT. Translation gives CSARDGQGPDNSPLHF. V usage is TRBV20-1 and J usage is TRBJ1-6; 9 bases agree with TRBD1. The length of the CDR3 is 16 residues. Germline V lookup: CDR1 DFQATT, CDR2 SNEGSKA (reference sequence). After removal of 0 bases from V and 5 bases from J, the junction contained 5 bases not matched to a gene.